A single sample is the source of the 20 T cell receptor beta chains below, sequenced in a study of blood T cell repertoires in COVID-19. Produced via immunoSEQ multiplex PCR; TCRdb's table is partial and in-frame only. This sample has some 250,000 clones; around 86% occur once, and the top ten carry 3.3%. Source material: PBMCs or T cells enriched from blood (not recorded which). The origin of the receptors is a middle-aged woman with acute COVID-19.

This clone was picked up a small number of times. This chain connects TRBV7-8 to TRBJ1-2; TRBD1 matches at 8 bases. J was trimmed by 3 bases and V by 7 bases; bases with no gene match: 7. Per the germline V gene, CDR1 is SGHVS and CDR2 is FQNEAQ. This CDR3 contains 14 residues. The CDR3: CASTSRGRDYGYTF. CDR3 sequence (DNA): TGTGCCAGCACCAGCAGGGGGCGCGACTATGGCTACACCTTC. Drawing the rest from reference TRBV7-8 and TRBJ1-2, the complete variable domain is GAGVSQSPRYKVAKRGQDVALRCDPISGHVSLFWYQQALGQGPEFLTYFQNEAQLDKSGLPSDRFFAERPEGSVSTLKIQRTQQEDSAVYLCASTSRGRDYGYTFGSGTRLTVV.

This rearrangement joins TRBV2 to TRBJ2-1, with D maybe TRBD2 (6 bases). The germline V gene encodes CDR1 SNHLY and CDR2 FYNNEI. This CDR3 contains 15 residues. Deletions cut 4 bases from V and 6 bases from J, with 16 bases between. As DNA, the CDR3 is TGTGCCAGCAGTGCGCTGGGGGACGGGAGCAATGAGCAGTTCTTC. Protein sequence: CASSALGDGSNEQFF. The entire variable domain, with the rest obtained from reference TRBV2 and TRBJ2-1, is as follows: EPEVTQTPSHQVTQMGQEVILRCVPISNHLYFYWYRQILGQKVEFLVSFYNNEISEKSEIFDDQFSVERPDGSNFTLKIRSTKLEDSAMYFCASSALGDGSNEQFFGPGTRLTVL.

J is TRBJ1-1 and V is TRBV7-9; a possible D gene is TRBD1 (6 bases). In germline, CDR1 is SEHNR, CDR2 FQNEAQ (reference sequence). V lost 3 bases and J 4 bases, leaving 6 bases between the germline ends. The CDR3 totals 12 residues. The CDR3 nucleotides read TGTGCCAGCAGCTTGGGGGCCACTGAAGCTTTCTTT. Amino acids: CASSLGATEAFF. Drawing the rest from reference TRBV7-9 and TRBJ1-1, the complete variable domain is DTGVSQNPRHKITKRGQNVTFRCDPISEHNRLYWYRQTLGQGPEFLTYFQNEAQLEKSRLLSDRFSAERPKGSFSTLEIQRTEQGDSAMYLCASSLGATEAFFGQGTRLTVV.

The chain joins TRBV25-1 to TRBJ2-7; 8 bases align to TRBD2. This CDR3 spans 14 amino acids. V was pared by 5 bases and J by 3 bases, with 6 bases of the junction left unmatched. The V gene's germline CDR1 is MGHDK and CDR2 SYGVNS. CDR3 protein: CASSFQTSGYEQYF. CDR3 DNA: TGTGCCAGCAGTTTCCAAACTAGCGGCTACGAGCAGTACTTC.

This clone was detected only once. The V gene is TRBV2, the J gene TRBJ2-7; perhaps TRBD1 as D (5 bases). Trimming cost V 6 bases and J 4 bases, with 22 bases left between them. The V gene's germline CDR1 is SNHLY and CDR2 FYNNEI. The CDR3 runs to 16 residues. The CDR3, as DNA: TGTGCCAGCAGAGCCGCGGTGGGGCAGGGTCAGTACGAGCAGTACTTC. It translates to CASRAAVGQGQYEQYF.

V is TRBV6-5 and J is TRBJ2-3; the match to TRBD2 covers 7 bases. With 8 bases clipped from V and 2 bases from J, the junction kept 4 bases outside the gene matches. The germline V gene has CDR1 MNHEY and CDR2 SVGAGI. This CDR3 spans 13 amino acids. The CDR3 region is CASRDYFTDTQYF. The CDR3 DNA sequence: TGTGCCAGCCGGGACTACTTCACAGATACGCAGTATTTT.

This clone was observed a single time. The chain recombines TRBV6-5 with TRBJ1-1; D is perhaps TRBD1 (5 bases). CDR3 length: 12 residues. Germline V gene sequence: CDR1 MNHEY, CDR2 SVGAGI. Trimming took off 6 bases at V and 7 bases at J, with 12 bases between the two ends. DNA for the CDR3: TGTGCCAGCAGGGACGGGGGTCTTGAAGCTTTCTTT. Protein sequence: CASRDGGLEAFF.

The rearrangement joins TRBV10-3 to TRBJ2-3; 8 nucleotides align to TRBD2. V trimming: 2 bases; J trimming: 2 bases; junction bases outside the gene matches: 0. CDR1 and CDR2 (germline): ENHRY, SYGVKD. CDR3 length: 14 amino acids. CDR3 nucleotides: TGTGCCATCAGTGAGGGACTAGCCACAGATACGCAGTATTTT. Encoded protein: CAISEGLATDTQYF.

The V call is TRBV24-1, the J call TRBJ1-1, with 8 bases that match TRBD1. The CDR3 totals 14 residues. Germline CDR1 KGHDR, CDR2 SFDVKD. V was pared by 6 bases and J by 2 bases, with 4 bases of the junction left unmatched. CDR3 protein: CATSSGGSNTEAFF. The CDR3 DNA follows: TGTGCCACCAGTTCAGGGGGCTCTAACACTGAAGCTTTCTTT.

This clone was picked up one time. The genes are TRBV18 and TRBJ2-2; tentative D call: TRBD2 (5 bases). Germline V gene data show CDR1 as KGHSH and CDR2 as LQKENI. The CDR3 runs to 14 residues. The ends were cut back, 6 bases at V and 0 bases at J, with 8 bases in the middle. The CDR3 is CASSEVANTGELFF. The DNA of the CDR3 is TGTGCCAGCTCGGAGGTCGCGAACACCGGGGAGCTGTTTTTT.

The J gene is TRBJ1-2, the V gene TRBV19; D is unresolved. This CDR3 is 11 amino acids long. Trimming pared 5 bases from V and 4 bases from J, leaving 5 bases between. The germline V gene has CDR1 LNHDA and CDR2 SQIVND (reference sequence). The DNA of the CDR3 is TGTGCCAGTAGTTCGCGCTATGGCTACACCTTC. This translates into CASSSRYGYTF.

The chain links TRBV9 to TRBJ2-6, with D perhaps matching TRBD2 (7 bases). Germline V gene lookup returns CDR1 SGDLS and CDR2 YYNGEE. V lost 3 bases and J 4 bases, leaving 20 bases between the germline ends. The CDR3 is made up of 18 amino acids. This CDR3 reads CASSAEGGSLGGANVLTF. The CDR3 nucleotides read TGTGCCAGCAGCGCTGAGGGGGGGTCCCTCGGAGGGGCCAACGTCCTGACTTTC.

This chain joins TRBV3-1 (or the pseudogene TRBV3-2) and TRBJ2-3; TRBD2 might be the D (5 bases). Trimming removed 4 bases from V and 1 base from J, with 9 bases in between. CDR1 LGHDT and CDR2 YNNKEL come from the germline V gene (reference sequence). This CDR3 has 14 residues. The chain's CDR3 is CASSRLSGTDTQYF. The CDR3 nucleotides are TGTGCCAGCAGCCGACTAAGTGGCACAGATACGCAGTATTTT.

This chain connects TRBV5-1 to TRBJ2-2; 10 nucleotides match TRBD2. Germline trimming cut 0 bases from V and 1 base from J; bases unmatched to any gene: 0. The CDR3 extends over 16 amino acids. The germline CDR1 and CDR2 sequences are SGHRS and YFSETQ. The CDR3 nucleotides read TGCGCCAGCAGCTTGGCTAGCGGGAGGAACACCGGGGAGCTGTTTTTT. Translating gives CASSLASGRNTGELFF. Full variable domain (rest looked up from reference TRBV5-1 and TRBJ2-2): KAGVTQTPRYLIKTRGQQVTLSCSPISGHRSVSWYQQTPGQGLQFLFEYFSETQRNKGNFPGRFSGRQFSNSRSEMNVSTLELGDSALYLCASSLASGRNTGELFFGEGSRLTVL.

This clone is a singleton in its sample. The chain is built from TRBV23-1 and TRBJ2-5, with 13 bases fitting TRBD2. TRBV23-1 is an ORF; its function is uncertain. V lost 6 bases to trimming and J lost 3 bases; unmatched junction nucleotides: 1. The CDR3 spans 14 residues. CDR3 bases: TGCGCCAGCAGACTAGCGGGAGGGAAAGAGACCCAGTACTTC. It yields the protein CASRLAGGKETQYF.

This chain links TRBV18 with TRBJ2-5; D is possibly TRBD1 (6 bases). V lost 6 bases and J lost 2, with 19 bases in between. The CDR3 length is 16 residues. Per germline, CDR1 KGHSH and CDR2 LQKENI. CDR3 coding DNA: TGTGCCAGCTCGCTGGACAGTCTTGGGGGACAAGAGACCCAGTACTTC. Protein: CASSLDSLGGQETQYF.

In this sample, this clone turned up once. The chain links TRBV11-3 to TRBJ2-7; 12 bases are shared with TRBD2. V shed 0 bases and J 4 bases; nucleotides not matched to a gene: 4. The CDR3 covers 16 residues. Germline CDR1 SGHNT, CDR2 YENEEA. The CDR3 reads CASSLDLLAGGYEQYF. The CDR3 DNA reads TGTGCCAGCAGCTTAGATTTGCTAGCGGGAGGGTACGAGCAGTACTTC.

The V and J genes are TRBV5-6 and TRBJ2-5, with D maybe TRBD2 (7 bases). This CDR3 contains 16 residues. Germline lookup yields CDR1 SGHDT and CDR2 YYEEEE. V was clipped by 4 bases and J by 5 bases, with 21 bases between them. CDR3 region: CASSNSGGQRVETQYF. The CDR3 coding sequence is TGTGCCAGCAGCAACTCGGGGGGCCAACGCGTGGAGACCCAGTACTTC.

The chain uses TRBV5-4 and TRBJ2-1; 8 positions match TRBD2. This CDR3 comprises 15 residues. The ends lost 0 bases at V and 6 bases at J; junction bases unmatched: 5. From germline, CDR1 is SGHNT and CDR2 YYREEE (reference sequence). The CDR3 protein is CASSLGAGGPNEQFF. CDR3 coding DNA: TGTGCCAGCAGCTTGGGCGCGGGAGGCCCCAATGAGCAGTTCTTC.

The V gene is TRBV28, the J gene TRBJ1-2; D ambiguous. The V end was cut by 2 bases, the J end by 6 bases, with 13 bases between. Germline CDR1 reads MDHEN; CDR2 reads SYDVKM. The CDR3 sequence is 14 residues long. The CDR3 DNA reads TGTGCCAGCAGTTTAAGTCTGAGGCCGGATGGCTACACCTTC. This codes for CASSLSLRPDGYTF.